This TCR beta chain was identified in a study of T cell clonotyping in hematopoietic cell transplantation. Whole-study results and caveats: After transplant, recipient diversity fell while pathologically expanded clonotypes grew through day 180. CD4 and CD8 repertoire contributions could not be separated without sorting.

Noted time point: recipient sample about 28 days before transplant, after cytoreduction. Blood collection times were about day -28 and days 30, 100, 180 posttransplant. This table comes from immunoSEQ multiplex PCR, and its TCRdb copy is limited to in-frame clones, with some not included. The sample shows tens of thousands of clones, approximately 81% of them seen only once. The CDR3 covers 14 residues. V lost 4 bases and J 4 bases, leaving 14 bases between the germline ends. Germline CDR1 reads SGHTS; CDR2 reads YDEGEE. This clone was recorded only once. Antigen unknown. The rearrangement joins TRBV5-8 to TRBJ2-5; tentative D call: TRBD1 (6 bases). The material was peripheral blood mononuclear cells, obtained before stem cell transplant. The receptor was isolated from a man aged 60-69 years with acute myeloid leukemia. Some clones in this sample may be carry-over from other donors' samples. This chain's CDR3 is CASSGSDRRETQYF. Here the CDR3 DNA reads TGTGCCAGCAGCGGAAGTGACAGGAGAGAGACCCAGTACTTC. Complete variable domain (other parts from reference TRBV5-8 and TRBJ2-5): EAGVTQSPTHLIKTRGQQATLRCSPISGHTSVYWYQQALGLGLQFLLWYDEGEERNRGNFPPRFSGRQFPNYSSELNVNALELEDSALYLCASSGSDRRETQYFGPGTRLLVL.